Below are 31 T cell receptor beta chains sequenced from a single sample in a study of CD8 T cells in Susac syndrome. RNA amounts of 0.5 to 1 ug underwent reverse transcription with random hexamers. Via MiXCR, TCRdb re-called the immunoSEQ multiplex PCR reads, giving one row per CDR3 protein. The sample yields around 230,000 distinct CDR3 sequences, 90% to 96% seen once. The specimen was CD4+ T cells from PBMCs. These TCRs come from a human donor with Susac syndrome.

The V gene is TRBV29-1, the J gene TRBJ1-1; no reliable D call. Germline V gene sequence: CDR1 SQVTM, CDR2 ANQGSEA. V gave up 2 bases and J gave up 3 bases, with 4 bases separating them. This CDR3 is 11 amino acids long. CDR3 in amino acids: CSVERDTEAFF. The CDR3 nucleotides are TGCAGCGTTGAAAGGGACACTGAAGCTTTCTTT.

The rearrangement links TRBV7-9 to TRBJ2-1, with D possibly matching TRBD2 (6 bases). This CDR3 spans 16 amino acids. Trimming took off 5 bases at V and 0 bases at J, with 14 bases between the two ends. Germline V gives CDR1 SEHNR, CDR2 FQNEAQ (reference sequence). DNA of the CDR3: TGTGCCAGCAGCCCCACTTGGGGGGACTCCTACAATGAGCAGTTCTTC. Translating gives CASSPTWGDSYNEQFF.

This clonotype was detected once. The rearrangement joins TRBV18 to TRBJ1-1; D gene ambiguous. Germline V CDR1 and CDR2: KGHSH, LQKENI. The CDR3 runs 16 residues. Trimming took off 0 bases at V and 2 bases at J, with 13 bases between the two ends. The CDR3 nucleotides are TGTGCCAGCTCACCACCGGGTCTTATAGAAAACACTGAAGCTTTCTTT. Amino acid sequence: CASSPPGLIENTEAFF.

The rearrangement joins TRBV29-1 to TRBJ2-7; no definite D call. Germline values: CDR1 SQVTM, CDR2 ANQGSEA. Trimming took 5 bases from V and 4 from J, leaving 6 bases between them. The CDR3 has 10 amino acids. CDR3 nucleotide sequence: TGCAGCGTTCAGTGGTACGAGCAGTACTTC. Residues: CSVQWYEQYF.

The chain uses TRBV24-1 and TRBJ2-1, with D possibly being TRBD1 or TRBD2 (5 bases each). The CDR3 has 17 amino acids. V gave up 3 bases and J gave up 6 bases, with 20 bases separating them. Germline CDR1 KGHDR, CDR2 SFDVKD. The CDR3 sequence: CATSDPRGTGRGNEQFF. CDR3 DNA: TGTGCCACCAGTGATCCGAGGGGAACCGGTAGAGGCAATGAGCAGTTCTTC.

The rearrangement links TRBV10-3 to TRBJ1-1, with D perhaps matching TRBD1 (5 bases). The CDR3 spans 13 residues. V was clipped by 3 bases and J by 1 base, with 6 bases between them. Germline CDR1 reads ENHRY; CDR2 reads SYGVKD. The chain's CDR3 is CAISDDRNTEAFF. Written as DNA, the CDR3 is TGTGCCATCAGTGACGACAGGAACACTGAAGCTTTCTTT.

Only one count was recorded for this clonotype. The chain employs TRBV20-1 and TRBJ1-2; D possibly corresponds to TRBD1 (6 bases). Trimming stripped 6 bases from V and 4 bases from J, with 15 bases between. The CDR3 loop spans 13 amino acids. The germline V gene has CDR1 DFQATT and CDR2 SNEGSKA (reference sequence). This chain's CDR3 is CSALQGSSYGYTF. CDR3 DNA sequence: TGCAGTGCCTTACAGGGATCTAGCTATGGCTACACCTTC.

The chain links TRBV11-2 to TRBJ1-1; D is uncertain. The CDR3 contains 14 residues. Germline V lookup: CDR1 SGHAT, CDR2 FQNNGV. Trimming took 4 bases from V and 7 from J, leaving 16 bases between them. In DNA, the CDR3 is TGTGCCAGCAGCTGGGGTTCCATTGGGTTTGAAGCTTTCTTT. It translates to CASSWGSIGFEAFF.

The genes are TRBV3-1 and TRBJ2-1; D ambiguous. The CDR3 covers 15 residues. Germline assignment: CDR1 LGHDT and CDR2 YNNKEL (reference sequence). Trimming shortened V by 1 base and J by 6 bases, and 13 bases separated the two germline ends. The CDR3 DNA reads TGTGCCAGCAGCCAAGCGATCAGTTTTGGCAATGAGCAGTTCTTC. Its protein is CASSQAISFGNEQFF.

V usage is TRBV30 and J usage is TRBJ1-4; the match to TRBD1 covers 9 bases. Trimming cost V 1 base and J 4 bases; bases outside gene matches: 4. Looked up from germline, CDR1 is GTSNPN and CDR2 is SVGIG (reference sequence). This CDR3 has 15 amino acids. As DNA, the CDR3 is TGTGCCTGGAGTGAAGGGGACAGGGATAATGAAAAACTGTTTTTT. Its translation: CAWSEGDRDNEKLFF.

V usage is TRBV12-5 and J usage is TRBJ1-2, with 7 bases matching TRBD1. The CDR3 sequence is 15 residues long. The junction had 7 bases not matched to a gene; V was cut back by 6 bases and J by 0 bases. Germline CDR1 reads LGHNT; CDR2 reads FRNRAP. CDR3 sequence: CASGLEGGPNYGYTF. The DNA for the CDR3 is TGTGCTAGTGGCCTGGAAGGGGGCCCTAACTATGGCTACACCTTC.

This rearrangement joins TRBV1 to TRBJ2-4; whether TRBD1, the table's D call, matches the DNA was not checked. TRBV1 is marked as a pseudogene. This CDR3 is built from 17 residues. The CDR3 region is CTSSPLPGDCVKNIQYF. CDR3 coding DNA: TGCACCAGCAGCCCACTGCCCGGCGATTGCGTCAAAAACATTCAGTACTTC.

The chain joins TRBV20-1 to TRBJ2-7; 9 positions agree with TRBD2. J gave up 2 bases and V 2 bases, and 7 bases lay outside the gene matches. Germline CDR1 is DFQATT and CDR2 is SNEGSKA (reference sequence). The CDR3 consists of 15 residues. CDR3 residues: CSARPAGGLTYEQYF. In DNA form, the CDR3 reads TGCAGTGCTAGACCGGCGGGAGGGCTAACCTACGAGCAGTACTTC.

The rearrangement links TRBV29-1 to TRBJ1-1; TRBD1 might be the D (5 bases). This CDR3 is 15 amino acids long. V lost 7 bases, J lost 0 bases, and 18 bases lay in between. Germline CDR1 is SQVTM and CDR2 is ANQGSEA. The CDR3 nucleotides are TGCAGCGCCTACGGGGCGATAGCAATGAACACTGAAGCTTTCTTT. Translating it yields CSAYGAIAMNTEAFF.

The gene calls are TRBV23-1 and TRBJ2-6; D tentatively reads TRBD1 or TRBD2 (5 bases each). TRBV23-1 is identified as an open reading frame with a role that is uncertain. The CDR3 spans 18 residues. Deletions cut 1 base from V and 2 bases from J, with 15 bases between. The chain's CDR3 is CASSQYRGTKAGANVLTF. The CDR3 DNA is TGCGCCAGCAGTCAATATCGAGGGACCAAGGCTGGGGCCAACGTCCTGACTTTC.

This clonotype was counted once. This sequence joins TRBV20-1 and TRBJ2-4; no reliable D call. With 1 base removed from V and 5 bases from J, the gap between germline ends came to 18 bases. The germline gives CDR1 DFQATT, CDR2 SNEGSKA (reference sequence). The CDR3 has 16 amino acids. The CDR3 nucleotides are TGCAGTGCTAGAGTAGGTTTGGACCCCGCTCAAAACATTCAGTACTTC. Amino acids: CSARVGLDPAQNIQYF.

The chain combines TRBV7-9 with TRBJ2-5; 13 bases are shared with TRBD2. Trimming at V came to 6 bases and at J to 5 bases, leaving 18 bases not matched to a gene. The germline V gene encodes CDR1 SEHNR and CDR2 FQNEAQ (reference sequence). This CDR3 region has 19 residues. This CDR3 is CASSRGLAGVLEVGETQYF. The CDR3 region has the DNA TGTGCCAGCAGTCGAGGACTAGCGGGAGTATTAGAGGTCGGGGAGACCCAGTACTTC. Full variable domain (rest looked up from reference TRBV7-9 and TRBJ2-5): DTGVSQNPRHKITKRGQNVTFRCDPISEHNRLYWYRQTLGQGPEFLTYFQNEAQLEKSRLLSDRFSAERPKGSFSTLEIQRTEQGDSAMYLCASSRGLAGVLEVGETQYFGPGTRLLVL.

The chain recombines TRBV20-1 with TRBJ1-3, with D possibly being TRBD1 (5 bases). The CDR3 has 16 residues. In germline, CDR1 is DFQATT, CDR2 SNEGSKA (reference sequence). Trimming cost V 6 bases and J 4 bases, with 22 bases left between them. The CDR3 here is CSATGPMRGIGNTIYF. The CDR3 DNA sequence: TGCAGTGCCACGGGACCCATGCGGGGAATCGGAAACACCATATATTTT.

The chain joins TRBV24-1 to TRBJ1-1; D remains unclear. V was shortened by 6 bases and J by 0 bases, with 13 bases between the two germline ends. The CDR3 has 15 amino acids. Germline V CDR1 and CDR2: KGHDR, SFDVKD. In DNA form, the CDR3 reads TGTGCCACCAGTTCAACAAGATTTATGAACACTGAAGCTTTCTTT. It translates to CATSSTRFMNTEAFF.

The chain couples TRBV6-2 or TRBV6-3 to TRBJ2-7; TRBD1 or TRBD2 may be the D gene (5 bases each). Trimming cost V 6 bases and J 3 bases, with 15 bases left between them. Germline CDR1 reads MNHEY; CDR2 reads SVGEGT. CDR3 length: 14 amino acids. CDR3 amino acids: CASRTRDANYEQYF. The CDR3 DNA is TGTGCCAGCAGGACTCGGGACGCCAACTACGAGCAGTACTTC.

CDR3 in DNA: TGCAGCGCCTCGGGACTAGCGGGACGGGAGCAGTTCTTC. Protein product: CSASGLAGREQFF. The V call is TRBV29-1, the J call TRBJ2-1; 13 bases align to TRBD2. The CDR3 sequence is 13 residues long. The ends lost 7 bases at V and 10 bases at J; junction bases unmatched: 7. The germline V gene has CDR1 SQVTM and CDR2 ANQGSEA.

The chain carries TRBV2 and TRBJ2-5; D is ambiguous. The CDR3 extends over 12 amino acids. Germline V gene data show CDR1 as SNHLY and CDR2 as FYNNEI. The germline V and J ends were trimmed by 6 bases and 5 bases, with 10 bases remaining between them. DNA of the CDR3: TGTGCCAGCAGGCCCTTTCGGGAGACCCAGTACTTC. It is translated as CASRPFRETQYF.

V usage is TRBV9 and J usage is TRBJ1-1, with D unclear. V lost 4 bases, J lost 1 base, and 14 bases lay in between. Germline CDR1 and CDR2: SGDLS and YYNGEE. This CDR3 region has 15 residues. CDR3 in amino acids: CASSPYSGRNTEAFF. CDR3 DNA sequence: TGTGCCAGCAGCCCTTACTCCGGAAGGAACACTGAAGCTTTCTTT.

Written as DNA, the CDR3 is TGTGCCAGCAGTTTAAGGGCTAGCATAAGCCAAGAGACCCAGTACTTC. Its translation is CASSLRASISQETQYF. V gene TRBV28 combines with J gene TRBJ2-5, with TRBD2 as a possible D gene (5 bases). In germline, CDR1 is MDHEN, CDR2 SYDVKM. The CDR3 is 16 residues long. Deletions cut 2 bases from V and 1 base from J, with 14 bases between.

J is TRBJ1-2 and V is TRBV11-1; D gene uncertain. Germline V lookup: CDR1 SGHAT, CDR2 FQDESV (reference sequence). Trimming stripped 1 base from V and 4 bases from J, with 13 bases between. The CDR3 is 15 amino acids. For the CDR3, the DNA is TGTGCCAGCAGCTTAGATACTGAGCCCGGCTATGGCTACACCTTC. Its protein product is CASSLDTEPGYGYTF.

The chain has TRBV7-8 and TRBJ2-4, with 14 bases fitting TRBD2. Germline-derived CDR1 and CDR2 are SGHVS and FQNEAQ. J was trimmed by 6 bases and V by 5 bases; bases with no gene match: 6. CDR3 length equals 16 residues. CDR3 nucleotides: TGTGCCAGCAGCGCAACTGGACTAGCGGGGGGAAACATTCAGTACTTC. Translated: CASSATGLAGGNIQYF.

V is TRBV20-1 and J is TRBJ1-5; D gene ambiguous. Trimming took 6 bases from V and 1 from J, leaving 7 bases between them. This CDR3 is built from 12 residues. The V gene's germline CDR1 is DFQATT and CDR2 SNEGSKA (reference sequence). The CDR3: CSAGQSNQPQHF. The CDR3 DNA reads as TGCAGTGCAGGGCAGAGCAATCAGCCCCAGCATTTT.

The rearrangement uses TRBV2 and TRBJ2-2; 8 bases fit TRBD2. Looked up from germline, CDR1 is SNHLY and CDR2 is FYNNEI. Trimming cost V 8 bases and J 7 bases; bases outside gene matches: 12. The CDR3 is made up of 15 amino acids. The CDR3 reads CASASPAGGVGELFF. CDR3 DNA: TGTGCCAGCGCCAGCCCGGCGGGAGGTGTCGGGGAGCTGTTTTTT.

The V gene is TRBV28, the J gene TRBJ2-3; 9 nucleotides match TRBD1. CDR3 length equals 16 residues. Trimming took 7 bases from V and 2 from J; bases not matched to a gene: 10. Germline loops: CDR1 MDHEN, CDR2 SYDVKM. This CDR3 reads CASTDGTGPLTDTQYF. CDR3 DNA: TGTGCCAGCACCGACGGGACAGGGCCGCTCACAGATACGCAGTATTTT. The full variable domain, with the rest looked up from reference TRBV28 and TRBJ2-3, is DVKVTQSSRYLVKRTGEKVFLECVQDMDHENMFWYRQDPGLGLRLIYFSYDVKMKEKGDIPEGYSVSREKKERFSLILESASTNQTSMYLCASTDGTGPLTDTQYFGPGTRLTVL.

The V and J genes are TRBV18 and TRBJ2-5; TRBD2 matches 7 bases. The CDR3 sequence is 15 residues long. Germline V gives CDR1 KGHSH, CDR2 LQKENI. With 0 bases clipped from V and 4 bases from J, the junction kept 5 bases outside the gene matches. The CDR3 sequence is CASSPPGREVETQYF. CDR3 coding DNA: TGTGCCAGCTCACCACCGGGACGGGAGGTAGAGACCCAGTACTTC.

The rearrangement links TRBV7-2 to TRBJ2-6; no clear D. CDR1 SGHTA and CDR2 FQGNSA come from the germline V gene. CDR3 length: 14 amino acids. The V gene lost 8 bases and the J gene lost 0 bases, with 8 bases spanning the gap. The CDR3 bases are TGTGCCAGCTCGCAAGCCTCTGGGGCCAACGTCCTGACTTTC. Protein product: CASSQASGANVLTF.